One and the same sample provided the 18 T cell receptor beta chains below, sequenced in a study of molecular identifiers for immune sequencing clone quantification. TCRdb analysed the PCR reads with MiXCR anew, one entry per CDR3 protein. The table has more than 450,000 distinct CDR3 sequences, 20% to 25% seen once. Sequenced sample: naive CD8+ T cells from blood, with Jurkat cell RNA spiked in. The subset here: FACS-sorted CD8+CD4-CCR7+CD45RA+ naive T cells. The origin of the receptors is a human donor in good health. Some libraries in this study had Jurkat cell RNA spiked in.

The rearrangement uses TRBV6-6 and TRBJ2-3; 11 bases match TRBD2. This CDR3 spans 15 amino acids. With 6 bases clipped from V and 2 bases from J, the junction kept 4 bases outside the gene matches. Per the germline V gene, CDR1 is MNHNY and CDR2 is SVGAGI (reference sequence). For the CDR3, the DNA is TGTGCCAGCAGGGGACTAGCGGATATCACAGATACGCAGTATTTT. It yields the protein CASRGLADITDTQYF.

The chain employs TRBV30 and TRBJ2-1; D uncertain. The length of the CDR3 is 11 residues. Trimming stripped 0 bases from V and 9 bases from J, with 6 bases between. CDR1 is GTSNPN and CDR2 is SVGIG in the germline V gene (reference sequence). In DNA form, the CDR3 reads TGTGCCTGGAGTGTAACGGTTGAGCAGTTCTTC. Translating gives CAWSVTVEQFF.

This clonotype was seen at least ten times. The CDR3 DNA reads as TGTGCCTGGACGATGGCCAGGGGCTCCACTGAAGCTTTCTTT. As protein: CAWTMARGSTEAFF. The rearrangement links TRBV30 to TRBJ1-1; TRBD1 is a possible D gene (6 bases). The V end lost 4 bases, the J end lost 4 bases, and 16 bases lay between the germline ends. This CDR3 has 14 residues. CDR1 and CDR2 (germline): GTSNPN, SVGIG (reference sequence).

V is TRBV28 and J is TRBJ2-7; 10 nucleotides align to TRBD1. This CDR3 has 15 residues. V lost 5 bases, J lost 5 bases, and 9 bases stayed unmatched. Germline CDR1 and CDR2: MDHEN and SYDVKM. This CDR3 is CASSTSWTGGNEQYF. CDR3 in DNA: TGTGCCAGCAGTACTAGCTGGACAGGGGGAAACGAGCAGTACTTC. Complete variable domain (other parts from reference TRBV28 and TRBJ2-7): DVKVTQSSRYLVKRTGEKVFLECVQDMDHENMFWYRQDPGLGLRLIYFSYDVKMKEKGDIPEGYSVSREKKERFSLILESASTNQTSMYLCASSTSWTGGNEQYFGPGTRLTVT.

This clonotype was observed many times. The chain uses TRBV4-1 and TRBJ1-1; possible D gene TRBD1, 6 bases. CDR1 and CDR2 from the germline V gene are MGHRA and YSYEKL. CDR3 length: 15 amino acids. Trimming took 2 bases from V and 4 from J, leaving 14 bases between them. CDR3 amino acids: CASSQNPGASTEAFF. Here the CDR3 DNA reads TGCGCCAGCAGCCAAAACCCGGGGGCCAGCACTGAAGCTTTCTTT.

This clonotype was found many times. This chain joins TRBV6-5 and TRBJ1-2; tentative D call: TRBD1 (5 bases). V lost 6 bases and J lost 4, with 12 bases in between. The CDR3 contains 13 residues. CDR1 MNHEY and CDR2 SVGAGI come from the germline V gene. The CDR3: CASSPQGGYGYTF. As DNA, the CDR3 is TGTGCCAGCAGCCCTCAGGGAGGCTATGGCTACACCTTC.

At least ten counts were recorded for this clonotype. The DNA of the CDR3 is TGTGCCAGCAGCTTAGAACTAGTTGAGCAGTTCTTC. This translates into CASSLELVEQFF. The rearrangement uses TRBV7-2 and TRBJ2-1; the D gene is possibly TRBD2 (5 bases). Trimming shortened V by 1 base and J by 9 bases, and 7 bases separated the two germline ends. In germline, CDR1 is SGHTA, CDR2 FQGNSA. CDR3 length: 12 residues.

In this sample, this clonotype turned up many times. The chain carries TRBV12-3 or TRBV12-4 and TRBJ1-1; D remains unclear. With 5 bases removed from V and 1 base from J, the gap between germline ends came to 14 bases. This CDR3 comprises 15 residues. The CDR3 protein is CASSPFRASNTEAFF. The CDR3 DNA reads TGTGCCAGCAGTCCATTCCGAGCTTCGAACACTGAAGCTTTCTTT.

The chain recombines TRBV9 with TRBJ1-1; the match to TRBD1 covers 8 bases. Trimming removed 4 bases from V and 4 bases from J; junction bases left unmatched: 6. CDR3 length equals 14 residues. The germline CDR1 and CDR2 sequences are SGDLS and YYNGEE. The CDR3: CASSPSGTGTEAFF. DNA of the CDR3: TGTGCCAGCAGCCCCAGTGGGACAGGCACTGAAGCTTTCTTT. Full variable domain (rest looked up from reference TRBV9 and TRBJ1-1): DSGVTQTPKHLITATGQRVTLRCSPRSGDLSVYWYQQSLDQGLQFLIQYYNGEERAKGNILERFSAQQFPDLHSELNLSSLELGDSALYFCASSPSGTGTEAFFGQGTRLTVV.

Ten or more counts support this clonotype. The chain carries TRBV25-1 and TRBJ2-5; D unclear. Germline assignment: CDR1 MGHDK and CDR2 SYGVNS. This CDR3 contains 13 residues. Trimming cost V 0 bases and J 4 bases, with 6 bases left between them. Written as DNA, the CDR3 is TGTGCCAGCAGTGAATATATCCGAGAGACCCAGTACTTC. Protein sequence: CASSEYIRETQYF.

This clonotype came up many times. The chain couples TRBV5-4 to TRBJ2-5; no firm D call. The germline V gene has CDR1 SGHNT and CDR2 YYREEE (reference sequence). There are 12 residues in the CDR3. V shed 4 bases and J shed 2 bases, with 6 bases lying between them. This CDR3 reads CASSDLQETQYF. In nucleotides, the CDR3 is TGTGCCAGCAGCGATTTACAAGAGACCCAGTACTTC.

As regards this clonotype: One end of the junction does not line up with germline, which may come from a read error. CDR3 sequence reads: CASSLDSTDTRYF. In DNA, the CDR3 is TGTGCCAGCAGTCTGGACAGCACAGATACGCGGTATTTT. The chain combines TRBV13 with TRBJ2-3; D may be TRBD1 (6 bases). This CDR3 contains 13 residues. Germline lookup yields CDR1 PRHDT and CDR2 FYEKMQ (reference sequence).

As to this clonotype: This may be a read error, as it is one base from a much larger clone. The rearrangement links TRBV10-1 to TRBJ2-7; D gene uncertain. The CDR3 contains 12 residues. The germline CDR1 and CDR2 sequences are WNHNN and SYGVQD (reference sequence). For the CDR3, the DNA is TGCGCCAGCAGTGACAGGACCTACGAGCGGTACTTC. Encoded protein: CASSDRTYERYF.

Notes on this clonotype: One base away lies a much larger clone, so this may be a sequencing read error. No conserved phenylalanine or tryptophan ends this CDR3, so it is likely a read error. V is TRBV29-1 and J is TRBJ2-1; TRBD2 is a possible D gene (5 bases). Germline-derived CDR1 and CDR2 are SQVTM and ANQGSEA. The CDR3 runs to 13 residues. The ends were cut back, 5 bases at V and 9 bases at J, with 17 bases in the middle. The CDR3 DNA reads as TGCAGCGTTCAGCCTCCTTTCAGCGGTGAGCAGTTCTCC. Translating gives CSVQPPFSGEQFS.

This clonotype appeared many times. The chain recombines TRBV5-1 with TRBJ2-5; D is ambiguous. The CDR3 covers 15 residues. Deletions cut 4 bases from V and 1 base from J, with 14 bases between. The V gene's germline CDR1 is SGHRS and CDR2 YFSETQ. CDR3 amino acids: CASSLVAVSQETQYF. The CDR3 bases are TGCGCCAGCAGCCTGGTGGCGGTCAGCCAAGAGACCCAGTACTTC.

The rearrangement uses TRBV28 and TRBJ2-3; tentative D call: TRBD1 (5 bases). This CDR3 comprises 14 residues. Germline-derived CDR1 and CDR2 are MDHEN and SYDVKM. Trimming removed 5 bases at V and 3 bases at J, with 12 bases between. The CDR3 here is CASSESQGTDTQYF. For the CDR3, the DNA is TGTGCCAGCAGTGAATCTCAGGGTACAGATACGCAGTATTTT.

On this clonotype itself: This could be a read error, since a much larger clone is one nucleotide away. J is TRBJ1-1 and V is TRBV7-9; 9 bases are a match to TRBD1. CDR1 SEHNR and CDR2 FQNEAQ come from the germline V gene (reference sequence). Trimming at V came to 5 bases and at J to 5 bases, leaving 6 bases not matched to a gene. The CDR3 totals 14 residues. CDR3 residues: CASSSWTGVTEAFF. In DNA, the CDR3 is TGTGCCAGCAGCAGCTGGACAGGGGTAACTGAAGCTTTCTTT.

This clonotype was counted many times. The rearrangement uses TRBV7-9 and TRBJ2-5; 11 bases match TRBD2. Germline assignment: CDR1 SEHNR and CDR2 FQNEAQ (reference sequence). The CDR3 covers 16 residues. Trimming at V came to 5 bases and at J to 3 bases, leaving 8 bases not matched to a gene. The CDR3 loop is CASSHEKTSGKETQYF. CDR3 nucleotide sequence: TGTGCCAGCAGCCATGAAAAGACTAGCGGGAAAGAGACCCAGTACTTC. The entire variable domain, with the rest obtained from reference TRBV7-9 and TRBJ2-5, is as follows: DTGVSQNPRHKITKRGQNVTFRCDPISEHNRLYWYRQTLGQGPEFLTYFQNEAQLEKSRLLSDRFSAERPKGSFSTLEIQRTEQGDSAMYLCASSHEKTSGKETQYFGPGTRLLVL.